This T cell receptor (beta chain) came from a study of shared clonotypes between healthy human individuals. For sorted subsets, 150 to 200 ng DNA per replicate equaled some 27,000 T cell genomes. The assay was immunoSEQ multiplex PCR, and TCRdb's table has in-frame clones only and misses some. The repertoire has under 2.5 million clones, about 90% of them found once; the top ten carry 0.37%. General observations from the study: Investigators collected only blood, and repertoires in tissues likely differ. Sharing across four donors was highest in naive CD4 (around 5%) and lowest in memory CD8 (about 0.4%).

This clone is a singleton in its sample. Its antigen is unknown. Germline values: CDR1 SQVTM, CDR2 ANQGSEA. The CDR3 has 14 amino acids. Trimming took 8 bases from V and 8 from J, leaving 23 bases between them. The sequencing input was naive CD4+ T cells from PBMCs. Subset meaning: CD45RA+ positively selected. The gene calls are TRBV29-1 and TRBJ2-3, with a weak D call TRBD2 (6 bases). This clonotype was sampled from a man in his late teens or twenties in good health. Some clones in this sample may be carry-over from other donors' samples. The DNA for the CDR3 is TGCAGCTCGAGAGGGACTCTATCATCCGGTACGCAGTATTTT. Protein: CSSRGTLSSGTQYF.